The 7 T cell receptor beta chains reported below all come from one sample, sequenced in a study of shared clonotypes between healthy human individuals. Clones were read by immunoSEQ multiplex PCR, and TCRdb kept only the in-frame ones, dropping some. The sample has some 690,000 clones, about 90% seen once. Sequenced material: memory CD8+ T cells from PBMCs. Described subset: CD45RO+ cells pooled with CCR7-negative TemRA cells. The receptors here all came from a man between 18 and 35 years old in good health. Some clones in this sample may be carry-over from other donors' samples.

The gene calls are TRBV28 and TRBJ2-7; D ambiguous. Per germline, CDR1 MDHEN and CDR2 SYDVKM. This CDR3 spans 15 amino acids. The V and J ends lost 2 bases and 3 bases respectively, with 14 bases between them. This CDR3 reads CASSLVLTPGYEQYF. CDR3 sequence (DNA): TGTGCCAGCAGTTTAGTTCTTACCCCGGGCTACGAGCAGTACTTC.

V gene TRBV21-1 combines with J gene TRBJ1-4; the table's D call of TRBD1 was not tested on the DNA. TRBV21-1 is given as a pseudogene. The CDR3 is made up of 16 amino acids. As DNA, the CDR3 is TGTGCCAGCAGCAAAGGCGAACAGGGGGCTGATGAAAAACTGTTTTTT. This sequence encodes CASSKGEQGADEKLFF.

The rearrangement joins TRBV5-1 to TRBJ1-1; 8 nucleotides align to TRBD1. V gave up 4 bases and J gave up 6 bases; unmatched junction bases: 11. Per germline, CDR1 SGHRS and CDR2 YFSETQ. This CDR3 spans 15 amino acids. CDR3 nucleotides: TGCGCCAGCAGCGCCCGACAGGGGCCAAATCCTGAAGCTTTCTTT. It codes for CASSARQGPNPEAFF.

V gene TRBV2 combines with J gene TRBJ2-7; D is unclear. Germline V gene lookup returns CDR1 SNHLY and CDR2 FYNNEI. Deletions cut 4 bases from V and 2 bases from J, with 12 bases between. The CDR3 spans 14 residues. The chain's CDR3 is CASSVTWAAYEQYF. The CDR3 DNA follows: TGTGCCAGCAGTGTGACTTGGGCGGCCTACGAGCAGTACTTC.

The chain has TRBV10-2 and TRBJ2-5; possibly TRBD2 for D (5 bases). The germline gives CDR1 WSHSY, CDR2 SAAADI. V shed 4 bases and J shed 5 bases, with 20 bases lying between them. This CDR3 comprises 16 residues. The CDR3 sequence: CASSASPTRTGETQYF. In DNA form, the CDR3 reads TGCGCCAGCAGTGCTTCTCCGACAAGGACGGGGGAGACCCAGTACTTC.

V and J are TRBV27 and TRBJ2-7; TRBD2 is a possible D gene (5 bases). The CDR3 contains 15 residues. The germline CDR1 and CDR2 sequences are MNHEY and SMNVEV (reference sequence). V was cut by 8 bases and J by 4 bases, with 21 bases left in between. The CDR3: CASGLLGSLGYEQYF. CDR3 sequence (DNA): TGTGCCAGCGGACTTCTAGGCTCCCTGGGGTACGAGCAGTACTTC.

This chain joins TRBV11-2 and TRBJ1-4; D not resolved. The CDR3 runs 15 residues. V was pared by 2 bases and J by 5 bases, with 12 bases between. Germline CDR1 is SGHAT and CDR2 is FQNNGV. The DNA of the CDR3 is TGTGCCAGCAGCTTACTAGAGGACCGAAATGAAAAACTGTTTTTT. This gives the protein CASSLLEDRNEKLFF.